Listed here are 8 T cell receptor beta chains from one sample, sequenced in a study of T cell repertoires in cytomegalovirus infection. MiXCR was run by TCRdb on the reads, yielding one entry per CDR3 protein. The table shows some 320,000 distinct CDR3 sequences, with more than 8% occurring only once. Sequenced material: PBMCs. These TCRs come from a human donor in good health (CMV status not recorded). Some clones in this sample may be carry-over from other donors' samples.

This clonotype was detected once. The chain recombines TRBV6-5 with TRBJ2-2; 7 positions agree with TRBD1. V lost 6 bases, J lost 4 bases, and 14 bases stayed unmatched. This CDR3 spans 17 amino acids. Germline V gene data show CDR1 as MNHEY and CDR2 as SVGAGI. This CDR3 reads CASSQRYRGTGTGELFF. CDR3 sequence (DNA): TGTGCCAGCAGCCAACGCTACAGGGGAACAGGCACCGGGGAGCTGTTTTTT.

This clonotype is a singleton in its sample. The chain has TRBV24-1 and TRBJ2-1, with TRBD1 identical over 7 bases. The CDR3 is 17 amino acids. In germline, CDR1 is KGHDR, CDR2 SFDVKD. The V gene end was trimmed by 4 bases and the J gene end by 1 base; junction bases not matched to a gene: 9. The DNA of the CDR3 is TGTGCCACCAGTGACCGTCGAGGGGGCAGGTCCTACAATGAGCAGTTCTTC. It is translated as CATSDRRGGRSYNEQFF.

The chain recombines TRBV20-1 with TRBJ2-1; 12 bases line up with TRBD1. CDR3 size: 13 residues. CDR1 is DFQATT and CDR2 is SNEGSKA in the germline V gene (reference sequence). The CDR3 here is CTIRDRGLNEQFF. Written as DNA, the CDR3 is TGCACTATCCGGGACAGGGGGCTCAATGAGCAGTTCTTC.

V gene TRBV5-6 combines with J gene TRBJ1-2; 8 bases match TRBD1. Trimming cost V 0 bases and J 5 bases; bases outside gene matches: 3. Germline CDR1 and CDR2: SGHDT and YYEEEE. The CDR3 has 14 residues. The CDR3 DNA reads TGTGCCAGCAGCTTGGGACAGGGGATTTATGGCTACACCTTC. As protein: CASSLGQGIYGYTF.

This clonotype was seen ten or more times. The CDR3 loop is CASSQRKGSEAFF. CDR3 DNA sequence: TGTGCCAGCAGCCAAAGGAAGGGCTCTGAAGCTTTCTTT. The chain couples TRBV7-2 to TRBJ1-1; D ambiguous. CDR1 and CDR2 from the germline V gene are SGHTA and FQGNSA. The CDR3 extends over 13 amino acids. Trimming cost V 5 bases and J 6 bases, with 13 bases left between them.

The V and J genes are TRBV19 and TRBJ1-1; D call uncertain. Trimming took off 4 bases at V and 1 base at J, with 16 bases between the two ends. The CDR3 extends over 16 amino acids. Germline loops: CDR1 LNHDA, CDR2 SQIVND (reference sequence). The CDR3 reads CASSKLETGPNTEAFF. In nucleotides, the CDR3 is TGTGCCAGTAGTAAATTAGAGACGGGCCCGAACACTGAAGCTTTCTTT.

This clonotype was counted a few times. This chain connects TRBV25-1 to TRBJ2-2; 10 positions agree with TRBD2. The CDR3 contains 16 residues. The germline V gene has CDR1 MGHDK and CDR2 SYGVNS. Germline trimming cut 6 bases from V and 5 bases from J; bases unmatched to any gene: 9. As DNA, the CDR3 is TGTGCCAGCAGCGGGTTAAGCGGGAGGGCTACCGGGGAGCTGTTTTTT. It encodes CASSGLSGRATGELFF. Based on the CDR3 plus reference TRBV25-1 and TRBJ2-2, the full variable domain is EADIYQTPRYLVIGTGKKITLECSQTMGHDKMYWYQQDPGMELHLIHYSYGVNSTEKGDLSSESTVSRIRTEHFPLTLESARPSHTSQYLCASSGLSGRATGELFFGEGSRLTVL.

This chain links TRBV7-2 with TRBJ2-7; 8 nucleotides line up with TRBD2. J lost 3 bases, V lost 6 bases, and 7 bases had no gene match. Germline CDR1 SGHTA, CDR2 FQGNSA. The CDR3 extends over 14 amino acids. The CDR3 protein is CASRDQRGYYEQYF. Written as DNA, the CDR3 is TGTGCCAGCAGGGATCAGCGGGGGTACTACGAGCAGTACTTC.